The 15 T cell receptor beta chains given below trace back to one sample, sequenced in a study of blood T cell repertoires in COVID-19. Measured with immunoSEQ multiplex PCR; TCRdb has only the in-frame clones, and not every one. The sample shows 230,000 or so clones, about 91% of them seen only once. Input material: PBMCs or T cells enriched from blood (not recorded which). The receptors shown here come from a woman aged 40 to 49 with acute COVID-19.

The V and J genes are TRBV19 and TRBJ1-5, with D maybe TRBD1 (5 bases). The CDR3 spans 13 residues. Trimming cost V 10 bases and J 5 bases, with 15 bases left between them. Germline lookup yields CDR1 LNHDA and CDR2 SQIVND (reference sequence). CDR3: CATQSRGDQPQHF. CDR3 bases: TGTGCCACCCAGAGTCGGGGGGATCAGCCCCAGCATTTT.

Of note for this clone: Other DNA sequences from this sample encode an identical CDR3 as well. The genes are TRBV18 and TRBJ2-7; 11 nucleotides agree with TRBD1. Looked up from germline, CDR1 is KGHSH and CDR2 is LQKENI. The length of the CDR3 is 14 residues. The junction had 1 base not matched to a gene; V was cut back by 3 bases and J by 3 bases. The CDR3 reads CASSPGTGGYEQYF. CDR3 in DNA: TGTGCCAGCTCACCCGGGACAGGGGGCTACGAGCAGTACTTC.

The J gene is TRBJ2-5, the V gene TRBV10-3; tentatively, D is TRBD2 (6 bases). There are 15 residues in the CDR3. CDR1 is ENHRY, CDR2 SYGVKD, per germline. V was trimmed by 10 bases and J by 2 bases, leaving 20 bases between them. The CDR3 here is CATHGTPSQQETQYF. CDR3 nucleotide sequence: TGTGCCACCCATGGGACTCCAAGCCAACAAGAGACCCAGTACTTC.

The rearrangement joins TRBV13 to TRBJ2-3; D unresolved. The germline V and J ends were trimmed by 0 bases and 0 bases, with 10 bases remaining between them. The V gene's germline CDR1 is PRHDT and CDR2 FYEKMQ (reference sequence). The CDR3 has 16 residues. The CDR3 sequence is CASSLGRLTSTDTQYF. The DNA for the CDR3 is TGTGCCAGCAGCTTAGGCCGACTGACTAGCACAGATACGCAGTATTTT.

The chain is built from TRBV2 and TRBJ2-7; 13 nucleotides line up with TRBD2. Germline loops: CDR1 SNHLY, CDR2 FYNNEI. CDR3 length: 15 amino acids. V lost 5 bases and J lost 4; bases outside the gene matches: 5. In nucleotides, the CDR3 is TGTGCCAGCAGTTGGGGGACTAGCGGGGCTTACGAGCAGTACGTC. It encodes CASSWGTSGAYEQYV.

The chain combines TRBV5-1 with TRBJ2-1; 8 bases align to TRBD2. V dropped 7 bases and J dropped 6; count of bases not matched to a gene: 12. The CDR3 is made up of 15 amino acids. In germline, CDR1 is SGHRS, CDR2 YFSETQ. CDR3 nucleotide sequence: TGCGCCAGCGCATTCGGACTAGCTGGTCTCAATGAGCAGTTCTTC. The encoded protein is CASAFGLAGLNEQFF.

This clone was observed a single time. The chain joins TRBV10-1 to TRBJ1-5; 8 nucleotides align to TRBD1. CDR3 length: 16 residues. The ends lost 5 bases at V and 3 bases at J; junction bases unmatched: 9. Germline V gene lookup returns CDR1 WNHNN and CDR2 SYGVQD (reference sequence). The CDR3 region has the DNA TGCGCCAGCAGTTTCCGGGACAGGCAAAACAATCAGCCCCAGCATTTT. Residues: CASSFRDRQNNQPQHF.

CDR3 DNA: TGTGCCAGCAGTAGAAGAGCGGGACACGAGCAGTACGTC. Its protein is CASSRRAGHEQYV. The chain links TRBV27 to TRBJ2-7, with 7 nucleotides matching TRBD2. CDR1 MNHEY and CDR2 SMNVEV come from the germline V gene (reference sequence). CDR3 length: 13 amino acids. V dropped 5 bases and J dropped 5; count of bases not matched to a gene: 6.

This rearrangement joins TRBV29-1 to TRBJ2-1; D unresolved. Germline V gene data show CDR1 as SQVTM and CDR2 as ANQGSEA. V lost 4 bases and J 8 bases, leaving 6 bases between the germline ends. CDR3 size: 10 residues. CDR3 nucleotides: TGCAGCGTTGGAGGTTATGAGCAGTTCTTC. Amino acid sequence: CSVGGYEQFF.

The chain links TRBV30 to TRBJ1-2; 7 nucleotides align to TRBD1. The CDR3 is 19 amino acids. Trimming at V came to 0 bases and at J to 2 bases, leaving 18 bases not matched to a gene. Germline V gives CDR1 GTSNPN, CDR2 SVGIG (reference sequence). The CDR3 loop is CAWSVLRGRGVQANYGYTF. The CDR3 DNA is TGTGCCTGGAGTGTACTAAGGGGCAGGGGGGTCCAGGCCAACTATGGCTACACCTTC.

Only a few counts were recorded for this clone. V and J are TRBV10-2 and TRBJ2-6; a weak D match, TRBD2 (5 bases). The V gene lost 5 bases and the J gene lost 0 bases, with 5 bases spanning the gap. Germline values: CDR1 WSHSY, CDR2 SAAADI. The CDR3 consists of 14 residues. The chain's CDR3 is CASSLASGANVLTF. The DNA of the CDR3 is TGCGCCAGCAGTCTAGCCTCTGGGGCCAACGTCCTGACTTTC.

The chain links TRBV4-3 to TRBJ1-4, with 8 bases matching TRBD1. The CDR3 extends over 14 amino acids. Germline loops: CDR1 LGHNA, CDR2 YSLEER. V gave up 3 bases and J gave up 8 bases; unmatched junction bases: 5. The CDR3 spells CASSQGQATEKLFF. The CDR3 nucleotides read TGCGCCAGCAGCCAGGGACAGGCGACGGAAAAACTGTTTTTT.

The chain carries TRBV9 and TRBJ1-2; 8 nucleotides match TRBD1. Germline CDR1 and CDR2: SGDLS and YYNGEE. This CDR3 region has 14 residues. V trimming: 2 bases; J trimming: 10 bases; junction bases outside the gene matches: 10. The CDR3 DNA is TGTGCCAGCAGCGTGCGGACAGGGCCGGTTGACTACACCTTC. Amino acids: CASSVRTGPVDYTF.

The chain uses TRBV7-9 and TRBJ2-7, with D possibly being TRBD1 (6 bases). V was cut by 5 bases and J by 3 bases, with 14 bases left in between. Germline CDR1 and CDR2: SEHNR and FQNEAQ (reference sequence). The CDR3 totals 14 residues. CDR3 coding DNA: TGTGCCAGCAGCCTCCCGGGACACCTCTACGAGCAGTACTTC. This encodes CASSLPGHLYEQYF.

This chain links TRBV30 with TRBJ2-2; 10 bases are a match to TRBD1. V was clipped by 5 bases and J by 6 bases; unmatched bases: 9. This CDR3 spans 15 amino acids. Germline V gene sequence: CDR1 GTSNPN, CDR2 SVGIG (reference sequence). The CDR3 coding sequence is TGTGCCTGGGGAGGGCCGGGACAGGGGTCCGGGGAGCTGTTTTTT. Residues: CAWGGPGQGSGELFF.